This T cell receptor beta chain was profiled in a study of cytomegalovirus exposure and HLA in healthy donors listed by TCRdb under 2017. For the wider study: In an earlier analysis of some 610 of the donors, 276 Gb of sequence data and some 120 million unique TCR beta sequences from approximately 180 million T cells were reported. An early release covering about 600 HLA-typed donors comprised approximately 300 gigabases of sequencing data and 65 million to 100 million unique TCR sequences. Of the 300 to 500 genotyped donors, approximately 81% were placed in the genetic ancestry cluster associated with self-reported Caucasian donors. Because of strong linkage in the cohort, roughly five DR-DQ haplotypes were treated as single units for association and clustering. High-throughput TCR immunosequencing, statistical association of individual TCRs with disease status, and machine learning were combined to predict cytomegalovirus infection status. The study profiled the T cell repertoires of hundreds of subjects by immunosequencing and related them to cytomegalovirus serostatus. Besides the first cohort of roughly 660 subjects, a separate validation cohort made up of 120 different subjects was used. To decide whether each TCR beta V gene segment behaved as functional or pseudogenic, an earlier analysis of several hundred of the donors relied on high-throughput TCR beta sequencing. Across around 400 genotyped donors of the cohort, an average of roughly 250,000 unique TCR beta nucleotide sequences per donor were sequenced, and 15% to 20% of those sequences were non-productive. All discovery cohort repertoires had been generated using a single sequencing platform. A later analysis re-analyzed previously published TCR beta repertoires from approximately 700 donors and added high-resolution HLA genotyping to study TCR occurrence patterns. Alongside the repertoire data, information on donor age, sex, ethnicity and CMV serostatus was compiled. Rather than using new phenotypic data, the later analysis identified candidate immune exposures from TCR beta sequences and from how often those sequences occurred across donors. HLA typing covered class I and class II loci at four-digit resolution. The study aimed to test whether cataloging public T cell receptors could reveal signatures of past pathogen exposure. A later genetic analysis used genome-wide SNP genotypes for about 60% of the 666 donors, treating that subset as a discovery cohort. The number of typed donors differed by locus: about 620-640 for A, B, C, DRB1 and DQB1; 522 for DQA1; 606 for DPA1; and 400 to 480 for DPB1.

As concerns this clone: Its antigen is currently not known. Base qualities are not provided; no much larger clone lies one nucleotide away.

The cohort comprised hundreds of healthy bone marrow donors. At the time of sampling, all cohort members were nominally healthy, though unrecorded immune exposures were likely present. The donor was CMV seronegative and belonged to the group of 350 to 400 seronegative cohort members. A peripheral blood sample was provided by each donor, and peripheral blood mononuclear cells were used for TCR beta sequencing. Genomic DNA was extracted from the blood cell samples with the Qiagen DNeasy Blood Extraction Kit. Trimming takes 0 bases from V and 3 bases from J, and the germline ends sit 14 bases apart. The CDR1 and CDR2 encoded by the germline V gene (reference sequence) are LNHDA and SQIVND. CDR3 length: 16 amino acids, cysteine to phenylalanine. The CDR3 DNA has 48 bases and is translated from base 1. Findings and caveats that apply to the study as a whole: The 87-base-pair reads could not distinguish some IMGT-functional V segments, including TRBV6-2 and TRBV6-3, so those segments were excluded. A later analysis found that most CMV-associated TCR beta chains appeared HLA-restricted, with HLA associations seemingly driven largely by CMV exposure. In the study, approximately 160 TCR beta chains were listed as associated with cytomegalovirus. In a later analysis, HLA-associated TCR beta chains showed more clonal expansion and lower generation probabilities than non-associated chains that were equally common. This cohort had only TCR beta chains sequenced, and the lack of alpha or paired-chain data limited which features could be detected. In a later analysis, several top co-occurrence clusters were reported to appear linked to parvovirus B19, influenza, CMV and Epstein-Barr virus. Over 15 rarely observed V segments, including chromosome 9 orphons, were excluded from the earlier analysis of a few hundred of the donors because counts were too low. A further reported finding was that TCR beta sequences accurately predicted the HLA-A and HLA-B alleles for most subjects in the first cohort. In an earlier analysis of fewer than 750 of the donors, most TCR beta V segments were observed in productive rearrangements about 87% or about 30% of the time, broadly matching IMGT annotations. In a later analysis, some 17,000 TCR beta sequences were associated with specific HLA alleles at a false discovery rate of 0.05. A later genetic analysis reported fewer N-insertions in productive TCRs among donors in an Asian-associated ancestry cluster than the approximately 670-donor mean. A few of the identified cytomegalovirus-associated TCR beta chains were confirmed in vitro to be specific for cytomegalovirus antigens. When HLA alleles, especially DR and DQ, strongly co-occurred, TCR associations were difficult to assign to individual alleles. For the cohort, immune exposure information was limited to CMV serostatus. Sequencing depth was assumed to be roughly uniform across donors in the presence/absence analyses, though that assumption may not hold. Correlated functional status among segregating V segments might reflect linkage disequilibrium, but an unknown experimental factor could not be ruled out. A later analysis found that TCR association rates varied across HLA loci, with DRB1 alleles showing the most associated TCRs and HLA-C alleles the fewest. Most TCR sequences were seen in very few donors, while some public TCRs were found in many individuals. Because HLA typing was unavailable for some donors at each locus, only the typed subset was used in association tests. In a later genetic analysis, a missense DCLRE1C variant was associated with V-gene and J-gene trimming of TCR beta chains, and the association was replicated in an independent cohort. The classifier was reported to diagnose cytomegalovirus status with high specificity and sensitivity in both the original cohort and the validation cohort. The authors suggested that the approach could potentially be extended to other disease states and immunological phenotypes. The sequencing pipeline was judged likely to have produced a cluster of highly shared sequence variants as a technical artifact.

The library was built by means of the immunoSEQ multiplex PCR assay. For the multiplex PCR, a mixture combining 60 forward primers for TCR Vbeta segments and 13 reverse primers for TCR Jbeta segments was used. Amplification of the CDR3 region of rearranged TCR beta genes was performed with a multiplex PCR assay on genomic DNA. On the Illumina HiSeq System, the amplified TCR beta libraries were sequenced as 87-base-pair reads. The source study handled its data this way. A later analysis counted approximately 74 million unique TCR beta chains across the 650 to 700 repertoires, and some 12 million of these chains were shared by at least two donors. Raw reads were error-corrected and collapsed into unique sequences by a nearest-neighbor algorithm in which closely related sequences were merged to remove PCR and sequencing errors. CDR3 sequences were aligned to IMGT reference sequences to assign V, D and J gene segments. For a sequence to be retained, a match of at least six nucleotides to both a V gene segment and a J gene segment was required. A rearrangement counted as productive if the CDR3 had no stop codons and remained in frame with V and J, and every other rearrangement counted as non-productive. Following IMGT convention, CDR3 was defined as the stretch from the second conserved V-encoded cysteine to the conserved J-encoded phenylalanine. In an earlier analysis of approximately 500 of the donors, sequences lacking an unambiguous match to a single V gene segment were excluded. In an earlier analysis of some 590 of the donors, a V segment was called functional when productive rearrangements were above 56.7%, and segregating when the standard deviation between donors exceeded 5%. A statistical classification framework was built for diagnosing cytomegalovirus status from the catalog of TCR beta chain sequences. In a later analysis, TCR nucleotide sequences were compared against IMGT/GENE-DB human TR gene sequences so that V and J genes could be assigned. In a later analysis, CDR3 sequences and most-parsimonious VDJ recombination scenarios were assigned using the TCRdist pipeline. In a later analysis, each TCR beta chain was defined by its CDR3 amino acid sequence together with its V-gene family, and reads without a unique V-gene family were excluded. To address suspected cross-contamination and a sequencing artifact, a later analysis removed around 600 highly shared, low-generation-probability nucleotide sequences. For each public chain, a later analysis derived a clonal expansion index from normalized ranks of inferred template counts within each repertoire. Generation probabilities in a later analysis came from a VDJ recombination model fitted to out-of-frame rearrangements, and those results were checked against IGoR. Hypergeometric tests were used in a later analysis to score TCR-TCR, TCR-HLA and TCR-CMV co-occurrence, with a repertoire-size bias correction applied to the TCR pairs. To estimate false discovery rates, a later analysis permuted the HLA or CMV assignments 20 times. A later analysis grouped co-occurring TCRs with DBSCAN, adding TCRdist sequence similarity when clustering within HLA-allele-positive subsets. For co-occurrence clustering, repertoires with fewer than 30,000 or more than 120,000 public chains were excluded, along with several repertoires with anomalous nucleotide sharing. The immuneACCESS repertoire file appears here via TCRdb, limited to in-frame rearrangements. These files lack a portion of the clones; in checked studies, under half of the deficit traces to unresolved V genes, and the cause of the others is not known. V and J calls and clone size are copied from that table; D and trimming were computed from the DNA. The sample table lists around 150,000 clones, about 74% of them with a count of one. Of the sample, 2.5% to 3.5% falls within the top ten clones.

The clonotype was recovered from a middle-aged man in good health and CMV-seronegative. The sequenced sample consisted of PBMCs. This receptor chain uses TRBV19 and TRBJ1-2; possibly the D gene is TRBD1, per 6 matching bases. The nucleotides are TGTGCCAGTAGTATAGATACAGGGTCGCTCGACTATGGCTACACCTTC. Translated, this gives CASSIDTGSLDYGYTF.